The clone carrying this T cell receptor beta chain appeared a few times. Antigen: not known. The sample comes from a study of siplizumab effects on memory and regulatory T cells. Study-level points and caveats: Apparently more diverse than memory cells, naive T cells also seemed major alloresponse contributors. Siplizumab produced a significant reduction in alloreactive sequences that were traceable to unstimulated CD4+ memory cells.

Libraries were prepared by immunoSEQ multiplex PCR; TCRdb keeps only in-frame clonotypes and omits some of them. In the table there are over 90,000 clones, 80% to 95% of which are singletons. The length of the CDR3 is 14 residues. Germline V gene data show CDR1 as LNHDA and CDR2 as SQIVND (reference sequence). V lost 3 bases and J lost 3; bases outside the gene matches: 5. The TCR sequence derives from a human donor in good health. Sequenced input: CD4+ T cells sorted from blood. The chain joins TRBV19 to TRBJ2-7; 7 bases agree with TRBD2. The CDR3 nucleotides are TGTGCCAGTAGTATTTCCGCGGGAGTCTACGAGCAGTACTTC. As protein: CASSISAGVYEQYF.